This paragraph covers one T cell receptor beta chain sequence. The antigen is not known. V lost 3 bases and J lost 4, with 6 bases in between. Germline CDR1 and CDR2: SEHNR and FQNEAQ (reference sequence). The CDR3 runs to 12 residues. The entirety of the isolated RNA underwent reverse transcription, so expressed TCRB transcripts were sequenced. It was found that naive, central memory and regulatory T cell samples averaged roughly 3.5 million reads. Libraries were prepared by immunoSEQ multiplex PCR; TCRdb keeps only in-frame clonotypes and omits some of them. Found here are 38,000 or so clones, roughly 67% of them singletons; the top ten hold roughly 2%. The data stem from a study of beta chain features in type 1 diabetes. In the study overall: Fewer than 140,000,000 sorted cells were examined across all samples.

The study, taken as a whole, reports: For patients and controls alike, PCR might favor shorter templates to the same degree. At VDJ recombination sites, type 1 diabetes patients had fewer insertions and more deleted nucleotides.

Sequencing was done on a sample of Tregs from blood. The V call is TRBV7-9, the J call TRBJ1-2; D is possibly TRBD1 (5 bases). This clonotype was obtained from a woman in her thirties in good health. CDR3 sequence reads: CASSFQGYGYTF. In nucleotides, the CDR3 is TGTGCCAGCAGCTTCCAGGGCTATGGCTACACCTTC.